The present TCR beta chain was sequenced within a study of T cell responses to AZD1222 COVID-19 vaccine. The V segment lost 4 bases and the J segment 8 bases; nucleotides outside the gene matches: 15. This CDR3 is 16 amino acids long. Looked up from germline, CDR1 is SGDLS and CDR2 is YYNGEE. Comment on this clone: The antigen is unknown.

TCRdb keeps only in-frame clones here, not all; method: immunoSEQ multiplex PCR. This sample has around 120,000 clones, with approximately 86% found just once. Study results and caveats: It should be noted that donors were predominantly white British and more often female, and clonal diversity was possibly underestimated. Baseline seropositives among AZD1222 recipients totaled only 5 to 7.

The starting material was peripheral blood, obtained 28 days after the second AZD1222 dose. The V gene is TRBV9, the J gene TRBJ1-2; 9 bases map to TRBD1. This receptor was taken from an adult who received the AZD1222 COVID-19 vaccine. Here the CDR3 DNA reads TGTGCCAGCAGCCTCTACTCCGGGACAGGGAAGGGCGGCTACACCTTC. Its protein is CASSLYSGTGKGGYTF.